This T cell receptor (beta chain) comes out of a study of blood T cell repertoires in COVID-19. Study context: Collection of acute and convalescent COVID-19 samples took place in the United States, Italy and Spain. PBMCs, B-cell-depleted T cells, or T cells provided the cDNA or gDNA that made up the material.

CDR1 and CDR2 (germline): ENHRY, SYGVKD. The length of the CDR3 is 17 residues. The ends lost 3 bases at V and 4 bases at J; junction bases unmatched: 9. As handled by the study authors: Counts of nucleated cells, estimated from reference gene primer amplification, were obtained. Profiled with immunoSEQ multiplex PCR; TCRdb holds only in-frame clones, not every one. V and J calls and clone size are as listed in that table; D and trimming were resolved from the DNA. In the table there are roughly 230,000 clones, roughly nine tenths of which are singletons. The chain carries TRBV10-3 and TRBJ1-3; TRBD1 matches at 10 bases. The sequencing input was peripheral blood. The receptor comes from a woman between 40 and 55 years old who had recovered from COVID-19. CDR3 region: CAISELIGQGGGNTIYF. Written as DNA, the CDR3 is TGTGCCATCAGTGAATTGATCGGACAGGGGGGAGGAAACACCATATATTTT.